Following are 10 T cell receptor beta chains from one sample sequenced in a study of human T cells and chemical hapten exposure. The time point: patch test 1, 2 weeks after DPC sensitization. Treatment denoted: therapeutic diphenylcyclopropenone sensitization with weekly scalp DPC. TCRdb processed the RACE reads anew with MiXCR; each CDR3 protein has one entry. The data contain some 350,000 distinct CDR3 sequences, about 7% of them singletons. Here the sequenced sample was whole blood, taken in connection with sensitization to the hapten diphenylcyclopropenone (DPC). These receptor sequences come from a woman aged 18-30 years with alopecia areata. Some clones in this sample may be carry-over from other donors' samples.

CDR3: CASSLDWSGDYGYTF. CDR3 DNA: TGTGCCAGCAGCTTAGATTGGTCAGGGGACTATGGCTACACCTTC. The V call is TRBV7-9, the J call TRBJ1-2; tentative D call: TRBD1 (6 bases). The CDR3 loop spans 15 amino acids. Per the germline V gene, CDR1 is SEHNR and CDR2 is FQNEAQ (reference sequence). Trimming removed 1 base from V and 3 bases from J, with 12 bases in between.

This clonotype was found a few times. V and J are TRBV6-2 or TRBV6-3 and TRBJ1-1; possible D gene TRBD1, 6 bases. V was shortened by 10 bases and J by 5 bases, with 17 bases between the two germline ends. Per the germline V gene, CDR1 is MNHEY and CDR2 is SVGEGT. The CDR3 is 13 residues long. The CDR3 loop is CATTGALRTEAFF. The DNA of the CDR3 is TGTGCCACCACGGGGGCTTTGAGGACTGAAGCTTTCTTT.

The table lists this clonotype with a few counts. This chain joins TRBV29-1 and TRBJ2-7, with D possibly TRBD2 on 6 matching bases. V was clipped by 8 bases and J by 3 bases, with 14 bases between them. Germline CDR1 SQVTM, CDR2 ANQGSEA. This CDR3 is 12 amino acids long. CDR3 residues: CSSWGVGYEQYF. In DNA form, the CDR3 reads TGCAGCTCCTGGGGGGTAGGCTACGAGCAGTACTTC.

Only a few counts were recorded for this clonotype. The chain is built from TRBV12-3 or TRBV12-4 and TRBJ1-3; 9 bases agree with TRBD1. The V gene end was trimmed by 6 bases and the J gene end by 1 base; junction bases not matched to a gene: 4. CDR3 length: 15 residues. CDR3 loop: CASSPDRGSGNTIYF. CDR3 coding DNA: TGTGCCAGCAGCCCAGACAGGGGGTCTGGAAACACCATATATTTT.

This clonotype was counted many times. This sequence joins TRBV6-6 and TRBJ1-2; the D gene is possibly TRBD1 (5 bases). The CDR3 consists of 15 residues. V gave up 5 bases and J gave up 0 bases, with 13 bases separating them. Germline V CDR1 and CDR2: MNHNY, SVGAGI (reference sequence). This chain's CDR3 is CASSLTAGANYGYTF. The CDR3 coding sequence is TGTGCCAGCAGTCTCACCGCGGGGGCTAACTATGGCTACACCTTC.

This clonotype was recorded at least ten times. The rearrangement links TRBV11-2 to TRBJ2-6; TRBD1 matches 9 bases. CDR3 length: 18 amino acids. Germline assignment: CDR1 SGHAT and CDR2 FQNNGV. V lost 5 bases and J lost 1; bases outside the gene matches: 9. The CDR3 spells CASSRGTGLQSGANVLTF. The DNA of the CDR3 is TGTGCCAGCAGCCGGGGGACAGGGCTACAGTCTGGGGCCAACGTCCTGACTTTC.

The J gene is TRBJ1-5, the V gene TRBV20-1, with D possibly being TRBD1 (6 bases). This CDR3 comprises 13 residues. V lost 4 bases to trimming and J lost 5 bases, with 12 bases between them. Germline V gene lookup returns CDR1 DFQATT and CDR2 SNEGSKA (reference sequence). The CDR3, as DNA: TGCAGTGCTACCTCAGGGGTTTATCAGCCCCAGCATTTT. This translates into CSATSGVYQPQHF.

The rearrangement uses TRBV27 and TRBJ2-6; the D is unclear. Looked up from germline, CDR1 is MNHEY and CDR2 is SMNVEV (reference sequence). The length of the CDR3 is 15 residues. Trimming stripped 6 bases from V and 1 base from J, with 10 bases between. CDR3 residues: CASSRKFSGANVLTF. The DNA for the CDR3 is TGTGCCAGCAGCCGGAAGTTTTCTGGGGCCAACGTCCTGACTTTC. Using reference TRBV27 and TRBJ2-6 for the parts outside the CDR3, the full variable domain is EAQVTQNPRYLITVTGKKLTVTCSQNMNHEYMSWYRQDPGLGLRQIYYSMNVEVTDKGDVPEGYKVSRKEKRNFPLILESPSPNQTSLYFCASSRKFSGANVLTFGAGSRLTVL.

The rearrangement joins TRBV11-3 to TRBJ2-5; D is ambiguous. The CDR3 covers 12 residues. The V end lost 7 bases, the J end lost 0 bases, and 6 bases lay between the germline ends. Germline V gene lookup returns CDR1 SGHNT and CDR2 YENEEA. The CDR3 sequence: CASTENQETQYF. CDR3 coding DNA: TGTGCCAGCACCGAAAACCAAGAGACCCAGTACTTC. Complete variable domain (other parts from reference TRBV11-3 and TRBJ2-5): EAGVVQSPRYKIIEKKQPVAFWCNPISGHNTLYWYLQNLGQGPELLIRYENEEAVDDSQLPKDRFSAERLKGVDSTLKIQPAELGDSAVYLCASTENQETQYFGPGTRLLVL.

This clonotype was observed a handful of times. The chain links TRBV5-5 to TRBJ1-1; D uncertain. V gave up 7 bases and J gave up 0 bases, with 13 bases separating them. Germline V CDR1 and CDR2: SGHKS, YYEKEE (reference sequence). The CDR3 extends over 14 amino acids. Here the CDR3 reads CASLRGRMNTEAFF. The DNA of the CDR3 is TGTGCCAGCCTCCGAGGCAGGATGAACACTGAAGCTTTCTTT.